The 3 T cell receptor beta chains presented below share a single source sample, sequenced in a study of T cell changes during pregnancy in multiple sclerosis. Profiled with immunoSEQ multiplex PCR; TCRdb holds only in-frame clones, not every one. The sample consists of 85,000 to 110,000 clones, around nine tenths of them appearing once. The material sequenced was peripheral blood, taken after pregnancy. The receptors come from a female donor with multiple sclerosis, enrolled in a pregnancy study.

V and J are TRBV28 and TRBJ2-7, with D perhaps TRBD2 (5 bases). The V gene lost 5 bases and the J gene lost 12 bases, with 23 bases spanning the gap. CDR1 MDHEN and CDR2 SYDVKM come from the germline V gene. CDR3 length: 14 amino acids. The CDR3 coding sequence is TGTGCCAGCAGTCCCCCTGGATCGAGTAGGGAGTGGTACTTC. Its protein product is CASSPPGSSREWYF.

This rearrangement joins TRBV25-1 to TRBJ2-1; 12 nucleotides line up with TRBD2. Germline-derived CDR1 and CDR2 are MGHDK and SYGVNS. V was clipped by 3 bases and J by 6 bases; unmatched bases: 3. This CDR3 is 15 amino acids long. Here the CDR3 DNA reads TGTGCCAGCAGTGATGGGGGACTAGCGGGCAATGAGCAGTTCTTC. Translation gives CASSDGGLAGNEQFF.

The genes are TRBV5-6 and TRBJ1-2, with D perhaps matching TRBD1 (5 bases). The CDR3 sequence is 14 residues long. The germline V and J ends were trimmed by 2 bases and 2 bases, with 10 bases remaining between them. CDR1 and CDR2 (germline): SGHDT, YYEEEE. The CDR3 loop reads CASSFRVPNYGYTF. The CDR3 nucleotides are TGTGCCAGCAGCTTCAGGGTGCCAAACTATGGCTACACCTTC.